This T cell receptor beta chain was identified in a study of cytomegalovirus exposure and HLA in healthy donors. This CDR3 is 14 amino acids long. V was pared by 6 bases and J by 3 bases, with 7 bases of the junction left unmatched. Germline CDR1 and CDR2: SEHNR and FQNEAQ (reference sequence). PCR was performed using 60 Vbeta and 13 Jbeta primers. This table comes from immunoSEQ multiplex PCR, and its TCRdb copy is limited to in-frame clones, with some not included. The sample has about 140,000 clones, around 77% seen once. The receptor comes from a man aged 25-45 years in good health and CMV-seronegative. The chain has TRBV7-9 and TRBJ1-2, with TRBD1 identical over 7 bases. The sample was PBMCs. CDR3 sequence (DNA): TGTGCCAGCAGTCAGACAGGGTCGGACTATGGCTACACCTTC. It is translated as CASSQTGSDYGYTF.